This TCR beta chain was recorded in a study of cytomegalovirus exposure and HLA in healthy donors. The V segment lost 5 bases and the J segment 10 bases; nucleotides outside the gene matches: 17. CDR1 SGHRS and CDR2 YFSETQ come from the germline V gene. This CDR3 is 18 amino acids long. The study ran its PCR with 60 Vbeta and 13 Jbeta primers. Assay used: immunoSEQ multiplex PCR; TCRdb lists only in-frame clones, some missing. The sample yields over 150,000 clones, 75% to 85% seen once. Specimen: PBMCs. This TCR derives from a woman in her thirties or forties in good health and CMV-seropositive. The genes are TRBV5-1 and TRBJ2-1; 14 bases map to TRBD2. CDR3: CASSPRGRGTSGRQEQFF. The CDR3 region has the DNA TGCGCCAGCAGTCCTAGGGGGCGGGGGACTAGCGGGAGACAGGAGCAGTTCTTC. Based on the CDR3 plus reference TRBV5-1 and TRBJ2-1, the full variable domain is KAGVTQTPRYLIKTRGQQVTLSCSPISGHRSVSWYQQTPGQGLQFLFEYFSETQRNKGNFPGRFSGRQFSNSRSEMNVSTLELGDSALYLCASSPRGRGTSGRQEQFFGPGTRLTVL.